This T cell receptor beta chain was obtained from a study of T cell responses to AZD1222 COVID-19 vaccine. The protocol was immunoSEQ multiplex PCR, while the TCRdb copy is restricted to in-frame clones and leaves out a portion. Of about 85,000 clones listed, 80% to 90% were seen once; the top ten hold 7%. The CDR3 loop spans 16 amino acids. V dropped 7 bases and J dropped 1 base, with 18 bases sitting between them. Germline V gene lookup returns CDR1 ENHRY and CDR2 SYGVKD. This specimen consisted of peripheral blood, obtained on day 0 of AZD1222 vaccination. The origin of this receptor is an adult in good health. The chain employs TRBV10-3 and TRBJ2-3, with D hard to call. This chain's CDR3 is CAINGPAGSGTDTQYF. The DNA of the CDR3 is TGTGCCATCAACGGGCCAGCCGGTTCTGGCACAGATACGCAGTATTTT.